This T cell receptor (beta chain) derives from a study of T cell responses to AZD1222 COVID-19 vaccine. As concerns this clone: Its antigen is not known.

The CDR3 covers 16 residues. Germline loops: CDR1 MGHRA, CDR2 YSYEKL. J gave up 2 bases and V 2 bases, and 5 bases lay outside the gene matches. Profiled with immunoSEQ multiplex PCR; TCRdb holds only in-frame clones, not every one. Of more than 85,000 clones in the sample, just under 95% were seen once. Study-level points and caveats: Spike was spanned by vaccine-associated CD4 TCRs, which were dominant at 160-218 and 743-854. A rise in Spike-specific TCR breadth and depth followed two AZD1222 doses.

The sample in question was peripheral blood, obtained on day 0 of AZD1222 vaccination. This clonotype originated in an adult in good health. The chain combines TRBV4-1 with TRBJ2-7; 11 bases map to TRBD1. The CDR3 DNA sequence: TGCGCCAGCAGCCAATACCCGGGACAGGGGGCCTACGAGCAGTACTTC. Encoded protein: CASSQYPGQGAYEQYF.